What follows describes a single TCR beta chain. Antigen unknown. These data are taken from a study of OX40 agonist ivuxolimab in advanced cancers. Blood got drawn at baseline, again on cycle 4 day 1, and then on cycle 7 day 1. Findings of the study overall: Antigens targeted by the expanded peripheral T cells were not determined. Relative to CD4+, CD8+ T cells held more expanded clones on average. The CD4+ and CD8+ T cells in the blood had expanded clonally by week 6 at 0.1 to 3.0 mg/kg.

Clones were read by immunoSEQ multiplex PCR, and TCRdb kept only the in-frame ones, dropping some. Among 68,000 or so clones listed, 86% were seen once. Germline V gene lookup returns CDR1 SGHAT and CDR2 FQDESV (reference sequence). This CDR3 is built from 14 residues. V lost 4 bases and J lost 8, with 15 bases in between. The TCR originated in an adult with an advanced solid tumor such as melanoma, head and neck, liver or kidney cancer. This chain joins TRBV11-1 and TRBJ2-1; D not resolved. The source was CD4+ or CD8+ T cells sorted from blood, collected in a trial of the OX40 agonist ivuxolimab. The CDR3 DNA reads TGTGCCAGCAGCTCCACCTACCCTAGGGATGAGCAGTTCTTC. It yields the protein CASSSTYPRDEQFF.